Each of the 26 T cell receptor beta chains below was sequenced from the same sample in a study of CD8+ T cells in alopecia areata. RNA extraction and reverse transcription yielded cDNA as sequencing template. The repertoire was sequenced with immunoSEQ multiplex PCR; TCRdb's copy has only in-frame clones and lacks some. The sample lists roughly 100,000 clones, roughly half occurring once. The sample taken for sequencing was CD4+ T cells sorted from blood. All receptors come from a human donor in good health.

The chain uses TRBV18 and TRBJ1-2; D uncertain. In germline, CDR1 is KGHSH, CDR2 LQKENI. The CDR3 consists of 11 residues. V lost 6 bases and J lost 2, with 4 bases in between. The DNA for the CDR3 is TGTGCCAGCTCTGACAACTATGGCTACACCTTC. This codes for CASSDNYGYTF. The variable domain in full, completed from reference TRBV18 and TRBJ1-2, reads NAGVMQNPRHLVRRRGQEARLRCSPMKGHSHVYWYRQLPEEGLKFMVYLQKENIIDESGMPKERFSAEFPKEGPSILRIQQVVRGDSAAYFCASSDNYGYTFGSGTRLTVV.

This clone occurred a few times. The CDR3 DNA reads as TGCAGCGCCAGCGGAGGGGCCGGCTCCTACGAGCAGTACTTC. Its translation: CSASGGAGSYEQYF. This rearrangement joins TRBV29-1 to TRBJ2-7; D is perhaps TRBD2 (6 bases). Germline V gene lookup returns CDR1 SQVTM and CDR2 ANQGSEA. The CDR3 totals 14 residues. The ends were cut back, 7 bases at V and 0 bases at J, with 16 bases in the middle.

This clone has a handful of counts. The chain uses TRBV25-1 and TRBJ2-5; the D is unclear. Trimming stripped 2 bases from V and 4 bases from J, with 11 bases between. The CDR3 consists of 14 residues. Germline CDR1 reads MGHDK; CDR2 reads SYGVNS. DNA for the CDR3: TGTGCCAGCAGTGAAGGCTACGGCGGAGAGACCCAGTACTTC. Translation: CASSEGYGGETQYF.

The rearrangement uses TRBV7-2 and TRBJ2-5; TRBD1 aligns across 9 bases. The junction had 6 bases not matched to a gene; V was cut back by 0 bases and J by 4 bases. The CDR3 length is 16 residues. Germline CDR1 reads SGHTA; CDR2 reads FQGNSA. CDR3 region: CASSLAGTGKGETQYF. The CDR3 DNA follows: TGTGCCAGCAGCTTAGCCGGGACAGGGAAGGGAGAGACCCAGTACTTC.

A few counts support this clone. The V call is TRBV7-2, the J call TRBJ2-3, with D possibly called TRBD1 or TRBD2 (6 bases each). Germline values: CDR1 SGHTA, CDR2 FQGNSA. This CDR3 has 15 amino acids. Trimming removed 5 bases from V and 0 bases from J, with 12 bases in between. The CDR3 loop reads CASSPRRGSTDTQYF. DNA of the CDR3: TGTGCCAGCAGCCCCCGGAGGGGGAGCACAGATACGCAGTATTTT.

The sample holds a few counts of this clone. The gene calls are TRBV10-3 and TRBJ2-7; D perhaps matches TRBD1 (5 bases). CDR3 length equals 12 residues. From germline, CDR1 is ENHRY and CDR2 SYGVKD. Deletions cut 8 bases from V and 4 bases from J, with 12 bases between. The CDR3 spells CAIGAGLYEQYF. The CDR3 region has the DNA TGTGCCATCGGGGCAGGGCTATACGAGCAGTACTTC.

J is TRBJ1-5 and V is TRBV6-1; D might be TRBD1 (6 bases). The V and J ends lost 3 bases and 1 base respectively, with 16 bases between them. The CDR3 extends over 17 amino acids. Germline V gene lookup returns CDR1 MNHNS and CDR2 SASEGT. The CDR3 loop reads CASSDGGRTASNQPQHF. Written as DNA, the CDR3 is TGTGCCAGCAGTGATGGGGGGAGGACAGCAAGCAATCAGCCCCAGCATTTT.

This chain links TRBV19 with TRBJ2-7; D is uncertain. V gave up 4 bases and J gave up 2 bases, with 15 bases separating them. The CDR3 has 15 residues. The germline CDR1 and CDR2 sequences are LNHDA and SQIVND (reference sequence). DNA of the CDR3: TGTGCCAGTAGTAAAGTTGCCCCCGGTCCCTACGAGCAGTACTTC. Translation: CASSKVAPGPYEQYF. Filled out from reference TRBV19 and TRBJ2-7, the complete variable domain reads DGGITQSPKYLFRKEGQNVTLSCEQNLNHDAMYWYRQDPGQGLRLIYYSQIVNDFQKGDIAEGYSVSREKKESFPLTVTSAQKNPTAFYLCASSKVAPGPYEQYFGPGTRLTVT.

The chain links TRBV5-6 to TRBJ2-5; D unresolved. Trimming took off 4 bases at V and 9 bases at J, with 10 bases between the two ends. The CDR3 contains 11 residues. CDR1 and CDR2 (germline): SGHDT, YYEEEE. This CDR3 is CASSRLEAQYF. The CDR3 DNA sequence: TGTGCCAGCAGCCGCCTTGAGGCCCAGTACTTC.

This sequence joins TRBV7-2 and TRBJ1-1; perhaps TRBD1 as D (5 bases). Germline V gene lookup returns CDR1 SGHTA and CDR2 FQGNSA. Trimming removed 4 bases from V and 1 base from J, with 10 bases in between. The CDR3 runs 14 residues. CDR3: CASSYGRGNTEAFF. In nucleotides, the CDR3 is TGTGCCAGCAGCTATGGGAGGGGGAACACTGAAGCTTTCTTT.

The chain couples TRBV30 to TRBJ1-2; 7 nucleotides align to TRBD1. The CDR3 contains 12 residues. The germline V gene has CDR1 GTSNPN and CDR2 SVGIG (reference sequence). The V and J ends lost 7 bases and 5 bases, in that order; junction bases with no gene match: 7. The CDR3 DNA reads TGTGCCTCAGAACCGGGACAGTATGGCTACACCTTC. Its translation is CASEPGQYGYTF.

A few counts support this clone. The CDR3 nucleotides are TGCAGCGTGCAGGTGCACGGGGCCAACGTCCTGACTTTC. It is translated as CSVQVHGANVLTF. The chain joins TRBV29-1 to TRBJ2-6; D not certain. The CDR3 is 13 residues long. Trimming removed 6 bases from V and 4 bases from J, with 10 bases in between. The V gene's germline CDR1 is SQVTM and CDR2 ANQGSEA.

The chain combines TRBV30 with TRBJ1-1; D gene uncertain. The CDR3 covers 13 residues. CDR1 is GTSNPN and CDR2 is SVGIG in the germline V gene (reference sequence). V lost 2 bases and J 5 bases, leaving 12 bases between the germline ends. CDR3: CAWSYGQLTEAFF. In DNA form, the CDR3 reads TGTGCCTGGAGTTATGGGCAGCTGACTGAAGCTTTCTTT.

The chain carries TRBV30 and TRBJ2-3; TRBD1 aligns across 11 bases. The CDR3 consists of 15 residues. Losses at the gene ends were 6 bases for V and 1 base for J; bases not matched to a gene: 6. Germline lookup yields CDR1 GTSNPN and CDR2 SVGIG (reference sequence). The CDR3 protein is CACWTGGKGTDTQYF. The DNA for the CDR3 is TGTGCCTGTTGGACAGGGGGCAAAGGCACAGATACGCAGTATTTT.

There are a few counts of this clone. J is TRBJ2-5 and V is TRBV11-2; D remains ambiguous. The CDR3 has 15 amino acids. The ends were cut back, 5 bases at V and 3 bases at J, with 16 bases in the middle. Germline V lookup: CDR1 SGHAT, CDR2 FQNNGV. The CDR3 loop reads CASSGRKGREETQYF. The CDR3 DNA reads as TGTGCCAGCAGCGGACGAAAGGGCAGAGAAGAGACCCAGTACTTC.

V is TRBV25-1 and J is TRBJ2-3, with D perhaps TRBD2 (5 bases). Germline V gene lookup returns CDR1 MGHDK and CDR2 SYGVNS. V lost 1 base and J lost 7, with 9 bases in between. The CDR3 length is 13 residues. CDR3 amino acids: CASSESGLHTQYF. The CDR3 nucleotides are TGTGCCAGCAGTGAATCGGGGTTGCATACGCAGTATTTT.

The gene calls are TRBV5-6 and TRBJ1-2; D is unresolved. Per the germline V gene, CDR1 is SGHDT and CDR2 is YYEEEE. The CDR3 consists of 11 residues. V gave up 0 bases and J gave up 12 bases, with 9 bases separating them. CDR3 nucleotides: TGTGCCAGCAGCTTGGAGGTCGTCCACACCTTC. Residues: CASSLEVVHTF.

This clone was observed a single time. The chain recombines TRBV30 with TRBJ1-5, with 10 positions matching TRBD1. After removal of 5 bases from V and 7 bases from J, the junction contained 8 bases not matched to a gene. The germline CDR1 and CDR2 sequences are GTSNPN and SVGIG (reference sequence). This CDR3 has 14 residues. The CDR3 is CAWGTGVNSQPQHF. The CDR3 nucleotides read TGTGCCTGGGGGACAGGGGTAAATAGCCAGCCCCAGCATTTT.

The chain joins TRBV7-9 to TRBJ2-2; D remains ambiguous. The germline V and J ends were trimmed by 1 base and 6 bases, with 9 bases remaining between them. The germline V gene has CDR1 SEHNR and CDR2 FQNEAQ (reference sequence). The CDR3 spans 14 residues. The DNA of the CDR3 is TGTGCCAGCAGCTTAGTGGGTGGCGCCGGGGAGCTGTTTTTT. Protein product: CASSLVGGAGELFF.

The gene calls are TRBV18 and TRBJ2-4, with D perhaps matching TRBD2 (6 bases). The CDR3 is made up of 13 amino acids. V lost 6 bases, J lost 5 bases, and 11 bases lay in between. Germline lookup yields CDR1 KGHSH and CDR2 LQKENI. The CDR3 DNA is TGTGCCAGCTCCCCGGCGGGACAAAACATTCAGTACTTC. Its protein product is CASSPAGQNIQYF.

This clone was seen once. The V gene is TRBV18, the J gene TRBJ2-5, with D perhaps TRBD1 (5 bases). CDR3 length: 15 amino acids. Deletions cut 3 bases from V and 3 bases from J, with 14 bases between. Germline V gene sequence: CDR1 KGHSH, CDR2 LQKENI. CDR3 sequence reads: CASSPSLDSKETQYF. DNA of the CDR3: TGTGCCAGCTCACCGAGTCTAGACAGCAAAGAGACCCAGTACTTC.

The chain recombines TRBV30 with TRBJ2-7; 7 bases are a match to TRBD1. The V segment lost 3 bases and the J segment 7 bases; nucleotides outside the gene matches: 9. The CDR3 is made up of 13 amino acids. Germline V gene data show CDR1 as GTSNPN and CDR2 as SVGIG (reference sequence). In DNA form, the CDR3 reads TGTGCCTGGAGCACCCGACAGGGACGTGAGCAGTACTTC. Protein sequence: CAWSTRQGREQYF.

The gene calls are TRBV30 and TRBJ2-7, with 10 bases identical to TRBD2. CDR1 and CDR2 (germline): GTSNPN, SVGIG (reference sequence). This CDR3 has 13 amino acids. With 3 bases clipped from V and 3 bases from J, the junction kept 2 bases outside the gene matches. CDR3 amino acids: CAWSGTSVYEQYF. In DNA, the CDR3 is TGTGCCTGGAGCGGGACTAGCGTCTACGAGCAGTACTTC.

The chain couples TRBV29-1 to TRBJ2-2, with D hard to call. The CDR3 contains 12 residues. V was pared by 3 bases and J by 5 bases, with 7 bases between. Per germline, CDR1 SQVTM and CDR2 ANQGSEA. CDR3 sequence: CSVDRATGELFF. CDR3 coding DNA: TGCAGCGTTGATCGAGCGACCGGGGAGCTGTTTTTT.

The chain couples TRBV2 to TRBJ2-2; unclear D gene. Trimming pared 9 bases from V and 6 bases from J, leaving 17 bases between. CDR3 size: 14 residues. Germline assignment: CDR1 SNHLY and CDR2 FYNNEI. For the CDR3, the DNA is TGTGCCAGTTCAGTAGGAGTAGGTCCCGGGGAGCTGTTTTTT. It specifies CASSVGVGPGELFF.

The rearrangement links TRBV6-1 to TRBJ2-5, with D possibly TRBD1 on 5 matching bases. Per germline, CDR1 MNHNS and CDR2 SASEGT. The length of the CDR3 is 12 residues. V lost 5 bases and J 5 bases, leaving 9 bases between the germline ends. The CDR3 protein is CASSRTPETQYF. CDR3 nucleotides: TGTGCCAGCAGTCGGACACCTGAGACCCAGTACTTC.